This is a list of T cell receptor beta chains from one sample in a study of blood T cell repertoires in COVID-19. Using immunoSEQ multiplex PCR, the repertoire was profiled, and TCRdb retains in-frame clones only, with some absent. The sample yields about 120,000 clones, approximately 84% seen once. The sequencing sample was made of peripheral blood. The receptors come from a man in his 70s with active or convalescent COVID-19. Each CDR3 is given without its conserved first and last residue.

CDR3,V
ASPNRGRTEAF,TRBV6-5
ASSRGQNSNQPQH,TRBV5-1
ASIEVGRGGPDEQF,TRBV7-7
ASSGTGLSGNTIY,TRBV25-1
ASSSRTGGTGELF,TRBV9
ASSTIIKQGSSYNEQF,TRBV7-9
ASSQTSTNEKLF,TRBV28
ASSLAAGQGTYEQY,TRBV5-1
AWRATGRGGYEQY,TRBV30
ASSSSPHSTEAF,TRBV7-6
ASSRETGTNEKLF,TRBV6-2/TRBV6-3
ASSSGGSPSYEQY,TRBV28
SVAPGGLGEAF,TRBV29-1
ASSVRQLPDGYT,TRBV9
ASSRTGVTGELF,TRBV7-9
ASSQRGGTGGPPETQY,TRBV14
ASSRGLAGENQETQY,TRBV21-1
ASSPDRATTEAF,TRBV7-9
ASSARQGMGSPLH,TRBV9
ASSKTGTGDTGELF,TRBV18
ASSYPAGTGRETQY,TRBV6-2/TRBV6-3
ASRPGTGGSAGELF,TRBV6-6